This T cell receptor (beta chain) is drawn from a study of CXCR3-negative and CXCR3-positive naive CD8 T cells (dated by TCRdb to about 2019). Some background on the complete study: In total, 130 million to 150 million TRB reads were obtained, which works out to roughly 1.5 +/- 0.3 million reads per library. The TRBV-TRBJ cluster analysis covered naive subsets from roughly 5 donors and memory cells from 3 donors. Diversity and physicochemical repertoire analyses covered 10 to 11 donors pooled from two independent experiments. On the study overall, not on this receptor specifically: TRBV-TRBJ usage was similar between naive CXCR3-negative and CXCR3-positive cells from the same donor, while memory cells showed distinct patterns. Compared with CXCR3-negative naive cells, CXCR3-positive naive cells had TRB CDR3s with higher hydrophobicity (lower Kidera factor 4), lower energy, and higher strength and volume indices. Comparably high repertoire diversity was found in both naive subsets, whereas much lower repertoire diversity was found in memory CD8+ T cells. Freshly isolated PBMCs were used for most assays because CXCR3 expression went down partially after cryopreservation. Because surface CD5, which is linked to self-reactivity in mice, was comparable between the naive subsets, TCR interaction strength was also inferred from the physicochemical properties of TRB CDR3s.

A remark on this clonotype: Which antigen it targets is not known.

Sequencing instrument: NextSeq 550. The Human TCR Profiling Kit (MiLaboratory) was used to make UMI-labeled 5' RACE TRB cDNA libraries. The full amount of extracted RNA was used for cDNA synthesis, and the full amount of resulting cDNA was used for PCR amplification. Libraries were prepared in parallel with an identical number of PCR cycles. In the source study's methods: About 53,000 +/- 9,400 unique UMI-labeled TRB cDNA molecules per library were extracted with MIGEC and MiXCR, with at least two reads per UMI required. An average of roughly 40,000 +/- 10,000 functional in-frame TRB CDR3 nucleotide clonotypes without stop codons was found per library. After downsampling to 5000 UMI-labeled TRB molecules per sample, diversity metrics such as normalized Shannon-Wiener and Chao1 were calculated in VDJtools. VDJtools computed clonotype-size-weighted physicochemical properties of the central five CDR3 residues: interaction energy, strength, volume and Kidera factor 4. TCRdb reprocessed the reads; each CDR3 protein sequence makes one entry, and DNA is unavailable. The authors' filters were not applied to this entry. The table for this sample records about 86,000 distinct CDR3 sequences. The ten most abundant clones make up around 0.82% of the sample.

CDR1 is given as SGHRS and CDR2 as YFSETQ, both from the germline V gene. The CDR3 spans 12 residues, from the cysteine through the phenylalanine. The coding DNA is unavailable. Each CD8+ T cell subset was flow-sorted in triplicate, and approximately 280,000 cells per subset were placed directly into RLT lysis buffer. Naive CD8+ T cells were defined stringently as CD45RO-CCR7+CD27+CD95- to exclude memory contaminants. Peripheral blood mononuclear cells were isolated from buffy coats by standard density gradient centrifugation. A FACSAria III was used to flow-sort naive CD8+ T cells into CXCR3-negative and CXCR3-positive populations. An RNeasy Mini Kit was used to extract total RNA from the sorted cells.

The receptor's source is a human donor in good health. Some clones in this sample may be carry-over from other donors' samples. The chain is assembled from TRBV5-1 and TRBJ2-2; TCRdb's D gene call, TRBD1, goes unchecked for lack of DNA. Sequenced: naive CXCR3+ CD8+ T cells from blood. The sample's cell subset or site label is to be understood as: CD45RO-CCR7+CD27+CD95- naive CD8+ T cells expressing CXCR3 (TNR3+). CDR3 region: CASTPVDGELFF.